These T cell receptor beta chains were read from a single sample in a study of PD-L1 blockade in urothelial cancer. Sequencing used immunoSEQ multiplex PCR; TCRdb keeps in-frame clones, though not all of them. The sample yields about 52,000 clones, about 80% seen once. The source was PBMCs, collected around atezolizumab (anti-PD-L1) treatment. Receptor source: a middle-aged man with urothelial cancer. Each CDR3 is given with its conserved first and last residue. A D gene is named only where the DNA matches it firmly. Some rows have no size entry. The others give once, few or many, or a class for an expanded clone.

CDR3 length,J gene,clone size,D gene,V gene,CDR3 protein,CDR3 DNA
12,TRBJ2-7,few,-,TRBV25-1,CASSADTYEQYF,TGTGCCAGCAGTGCTGACACGTACGAGCAGTACTTC
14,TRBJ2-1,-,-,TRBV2,CASSDSIAYNEQFF,TGTGCCAGCAGCGACAGCATCGCCTACAATGAGCAGTTCTTC
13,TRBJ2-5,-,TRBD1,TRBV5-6,CASSSTGGETQYF,TGTGCCAGCAGCTCGACAGGGGGGGAGACCCAGTACTTC
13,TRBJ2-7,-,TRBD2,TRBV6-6,CAISTGGVGEQYF,TGTGCCATCTCCACTGGGGGGGTGGGCGAGCAGTACTTC
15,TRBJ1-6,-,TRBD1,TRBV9,CASSGKTGGYSPLHF,TGTGCCAGCAGCGGGAAGACAGGGGGTTATTCACCCCTCCACTTT
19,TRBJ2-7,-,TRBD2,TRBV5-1,CASSSGEGLAQNRGYEQYF,TGCGCCAGCAGCTCGGGGGAGGGGCTAGCGCAAAATAGAGGGTACGAGCAGTACTTC
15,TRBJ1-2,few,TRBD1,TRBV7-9,CAAQVGEGQGRGYTF,TGTGCCGCCCAGGTAGGAGAAGGACAGGGGCGCGGCTACACCTTC
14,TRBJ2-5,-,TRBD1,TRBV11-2,CASSLRTGWETQYF,TGTGCCAGCAGCCTACGGACAGGGTGGGAGACCCAGTACTTC
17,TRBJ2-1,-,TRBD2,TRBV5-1,CASSLRGLAGGNNEQFF,TGCGCCAGCAGCCTCCGAGGACTAGCGGGGGGGAACAATGAGCAGTTCTTC
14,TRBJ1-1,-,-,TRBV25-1,CASSELGPNTEAFF,TGTGCCAGCAGTGAGTTGGGGCCGAACACTGAAGCTTTCTTT
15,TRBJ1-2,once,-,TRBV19,CASSSNRVINYGYTF,TGTGCCAGTAGTAGCAACAGGGTAATTAACTATGGCTACACCTTC
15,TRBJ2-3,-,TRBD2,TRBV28,CASSETSGSTDTQYF,TGTGCCAGCAGTGAGACTAGCGGAAGCACAGATACGCAGTATTTT
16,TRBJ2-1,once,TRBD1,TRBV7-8,CASSLVGGLGVSEQFF,TGTGCCAGCAGCTTAGTAGGGGGCTTAGGGGTCAGTGAGCAGTTCTTC
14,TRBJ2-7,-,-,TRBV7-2,CASSIEWSSYEQYF,TGTGCCAGCAGCATAGAGTGGAGCTCCTACGAGCAGTACTTC
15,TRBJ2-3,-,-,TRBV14,CASSQVLDIEDTQYF,TGTGCCAGCAGCCAAGTTTTGGACATAGAAGATACGCAGTATTTT
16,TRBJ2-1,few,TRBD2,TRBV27,CASSYLGLAGDNEQFF,TGTGCCAGCAGTTACCTGGGACTAGCGGGGGACAATGAGCAGTTCTTC
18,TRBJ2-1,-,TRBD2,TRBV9,CASSAAGTRRIAYNEQFF,TGTGCCAGCAGCGCCGCCGGGACTAGACGAATCGCCTACAATGAGCAGTTCTTC
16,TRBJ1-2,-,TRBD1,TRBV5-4,CASSLGTGTTNYGYTF,TGTGCCAGCAGCTTGGGGACAGGGACTACTAACTATGGCTACACCTTC
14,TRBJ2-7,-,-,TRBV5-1,CASRWDTQGGEQYF,TGCGCCAGCAGATGGGACACCCAGGGAGGGGAGCAGTACTTC
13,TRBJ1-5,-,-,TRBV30,CAWSVSSNQPQHF,TGTGCCTGGAGTGTGAGTAGCAATCAGCCCCAGCATTTT